These T cell receptor beta chains were read from a single sample in a study of blood T cell repertoires in COVID-19. The repertoire was sequenced with immunoSEQ multiplex PCR; TCRdb's copy has only in-frame clones and lacks some. This table holds some 460,000 clones, around nine tenths found once. Material for sequencing was peripheral blood. The source is a woman aged 25 to 39 with acute or convalescent COVID-19. Each CDR3 is given without its conserved first and last residue.

v_gene	CDR3aa
TRBV2	ASRKPRDSSYNSPLH
TRBV7-2	ASSLAVSYEQY
TRBV27	ASSQGVPGELF
TRBV4-1	ASSEFFGGGAYINEQF
TRBV12-5	ASGIPGRGAF
TRBV3-1/TRBV3-2	ASSPRTGGGKLF
TRBV7-6	ASSLAGLHREGGYNEQF
TRBV2	ASNQNAGPNQPQH
TRBV6-5	ASTIRLAYEQY
TRBV5-1	ASSFFGTGVGTDTEAF
TRBV29-1	SVMDSYEQY
TRBV19	ASSISGTGDYGYT
TRBV2	ASSKEAGVNQPQH
TRBV18	ASSPVEAGGTVGQF
TRBV3-1/TRBV3-2	ASSLPVAGGRETQY
TRBV6-5	ASSTGHLTEAF
TRBV4-2	ASSRKDHKFGGGTPDTQY
TRBV19	ASSMWGRGGTEAF
TRBV6-6	ASRRQDYSGNTIY
TRBV19	ASSDRMRSYNEQF
TRBV19	ASWGTVNTGELF